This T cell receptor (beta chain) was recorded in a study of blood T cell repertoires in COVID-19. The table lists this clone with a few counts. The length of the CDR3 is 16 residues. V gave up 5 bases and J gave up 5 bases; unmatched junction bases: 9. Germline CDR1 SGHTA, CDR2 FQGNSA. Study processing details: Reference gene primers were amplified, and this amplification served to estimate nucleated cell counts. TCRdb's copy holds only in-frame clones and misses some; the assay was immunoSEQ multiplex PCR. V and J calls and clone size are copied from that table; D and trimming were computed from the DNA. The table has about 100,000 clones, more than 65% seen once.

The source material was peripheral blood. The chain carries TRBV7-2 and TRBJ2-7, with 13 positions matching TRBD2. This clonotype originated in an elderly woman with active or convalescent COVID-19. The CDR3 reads CASSVLTSGRRHEQYF. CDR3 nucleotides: TGTGCCAGCAGCGTACTGACTAGCGGGAGGCGACACGAGCAGTACTTC.